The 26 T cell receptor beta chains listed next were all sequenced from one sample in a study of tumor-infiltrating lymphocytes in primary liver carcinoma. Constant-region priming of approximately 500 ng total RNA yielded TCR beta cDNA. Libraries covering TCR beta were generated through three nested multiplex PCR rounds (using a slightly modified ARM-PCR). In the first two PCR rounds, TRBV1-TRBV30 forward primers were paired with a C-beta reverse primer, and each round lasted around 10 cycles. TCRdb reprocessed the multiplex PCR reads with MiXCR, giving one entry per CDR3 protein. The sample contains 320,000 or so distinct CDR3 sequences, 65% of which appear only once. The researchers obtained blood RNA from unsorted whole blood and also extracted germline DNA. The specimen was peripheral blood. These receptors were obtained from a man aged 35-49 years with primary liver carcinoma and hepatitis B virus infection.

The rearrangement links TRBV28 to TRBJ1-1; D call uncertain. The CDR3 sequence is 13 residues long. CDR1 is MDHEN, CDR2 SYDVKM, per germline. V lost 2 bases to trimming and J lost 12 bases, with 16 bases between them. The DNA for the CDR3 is TGTGCCAGCAGTTTAGGAGCGCCCCCCGGGACTTTCTTT. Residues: CASSLGAPPGTFF. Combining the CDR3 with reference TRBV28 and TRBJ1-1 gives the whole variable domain DVKVTQSSRYLVKRTGEKVFLECVQDMDHENMFWYRQDPGLGLRLIYFSYDVKMKEKGDIPEGYSVSREKKERFSLILESASTNQTSMYLCASSLGAPPGTFFGQGTRLTVV.

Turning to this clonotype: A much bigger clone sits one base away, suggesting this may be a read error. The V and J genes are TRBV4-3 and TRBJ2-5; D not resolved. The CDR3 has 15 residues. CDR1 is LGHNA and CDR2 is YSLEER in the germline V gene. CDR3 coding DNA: TGCGCCAACAGCCAAGATCGCTGGGATCGAGAGACCCAGTACTTC. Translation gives CANSQDRWDRETQYF.

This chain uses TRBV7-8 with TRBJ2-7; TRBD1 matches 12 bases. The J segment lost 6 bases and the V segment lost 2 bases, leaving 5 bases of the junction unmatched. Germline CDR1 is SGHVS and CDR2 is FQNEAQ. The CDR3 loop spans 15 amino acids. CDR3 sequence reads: CASSLNRDRGREQYF. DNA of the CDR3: TGTGCCAGCAGCTTAAACCGGGACAGGGGGCGCGAGCAGTACTTC. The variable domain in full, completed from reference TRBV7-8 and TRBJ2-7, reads GAGVSQSPRYKVAKRGQDVALRCDPISGHVSLFWYQQALGQGPEFLTYFQNEAQLDKSGLPSDRFFAERPEGSVSTLKIQRTQQEDSAVYLCASSLNRDRGREQYFGPGTRLTVT.

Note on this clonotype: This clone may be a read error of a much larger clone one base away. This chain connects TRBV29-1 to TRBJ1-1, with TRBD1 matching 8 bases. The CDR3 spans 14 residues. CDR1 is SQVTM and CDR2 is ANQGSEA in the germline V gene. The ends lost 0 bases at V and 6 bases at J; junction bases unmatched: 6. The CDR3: CSVEEWTGRSEAFF. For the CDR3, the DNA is TGCAGCGTTGAAGAATGGACAGGGAGGTCTGAAGCTTTCTTT. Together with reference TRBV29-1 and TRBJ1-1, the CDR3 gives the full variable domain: SAVISQKPSRDICQRGTSLTIQCQVDSQVTMMFWYRQQPGQSLTLIATANQGSEATYESGFVIDKFPISRPNLTFSTLTVSNMSPEDSSIYLCSVEEWTGRSEAFFGQGTRLTVV.

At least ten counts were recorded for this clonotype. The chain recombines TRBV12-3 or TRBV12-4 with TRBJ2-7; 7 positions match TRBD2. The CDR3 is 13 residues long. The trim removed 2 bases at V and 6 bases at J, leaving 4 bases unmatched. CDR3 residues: CASSLRGGGEQYF. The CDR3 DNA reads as TGTGCCAGCAGTTTACGGGGCGGGGGCGAGCAGTACTTC.

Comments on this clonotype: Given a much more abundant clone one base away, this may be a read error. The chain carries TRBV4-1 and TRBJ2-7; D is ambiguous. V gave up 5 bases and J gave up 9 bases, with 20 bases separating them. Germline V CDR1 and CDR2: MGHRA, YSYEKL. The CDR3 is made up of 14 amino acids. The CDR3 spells CASSNSRSYDRQYF. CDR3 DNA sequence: TGCGCCAGCAGCAATAGCAGGTCCTACGATCGGCAGTACTTC.

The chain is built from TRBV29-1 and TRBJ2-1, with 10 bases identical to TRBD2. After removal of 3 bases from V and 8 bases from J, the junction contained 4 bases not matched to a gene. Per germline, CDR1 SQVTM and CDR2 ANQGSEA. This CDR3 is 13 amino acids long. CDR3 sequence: CSVESSGSYEQFF. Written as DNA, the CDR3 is TGCAGCGTTGAGTCTAGCGGGAGTTATGAGCAGTTCTTC.

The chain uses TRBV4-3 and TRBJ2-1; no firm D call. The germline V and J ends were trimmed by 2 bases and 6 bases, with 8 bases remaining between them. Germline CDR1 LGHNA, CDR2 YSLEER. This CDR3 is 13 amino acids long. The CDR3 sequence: CASSQTGFNEQFF. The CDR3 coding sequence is TGCGCCAGCAGCCAAACGGGCTTCAATGAGCAGTTCTTC.

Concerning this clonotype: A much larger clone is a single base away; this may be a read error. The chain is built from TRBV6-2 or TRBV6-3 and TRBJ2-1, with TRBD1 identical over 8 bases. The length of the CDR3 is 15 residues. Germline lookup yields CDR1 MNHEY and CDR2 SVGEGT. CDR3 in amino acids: CASSVQGAPYNKQFF. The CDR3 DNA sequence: TGTGCCAGCAGCGTCCAGGGGGCGCCTTACAATAAGCAGTTCTTC.

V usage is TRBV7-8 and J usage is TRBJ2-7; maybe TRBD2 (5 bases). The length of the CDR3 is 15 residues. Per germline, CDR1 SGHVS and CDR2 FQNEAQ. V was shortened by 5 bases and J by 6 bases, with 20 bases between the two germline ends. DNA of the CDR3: TGTGCCAGCAGCGCGATTACGGGGTTAAGAGGCGAGCAGTACTTC. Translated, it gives CASSAITGLRGEQYF.

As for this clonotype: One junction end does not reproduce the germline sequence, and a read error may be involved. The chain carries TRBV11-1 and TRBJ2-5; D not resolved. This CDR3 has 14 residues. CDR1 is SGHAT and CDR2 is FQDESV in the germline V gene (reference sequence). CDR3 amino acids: CASSYFDGHESQYF. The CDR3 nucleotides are TGTGCCAGCAGTTACTTCGACGGCCATGAGAGCCAGTACTTC.

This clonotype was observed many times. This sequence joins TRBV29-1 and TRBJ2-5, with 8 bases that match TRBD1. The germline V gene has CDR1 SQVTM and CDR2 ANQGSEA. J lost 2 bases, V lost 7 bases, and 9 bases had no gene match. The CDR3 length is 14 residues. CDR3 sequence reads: CSAWDRRLQETQYF. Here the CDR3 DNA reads TGCAGCGCCTGGGACAGGAGGTTGCAAGAGACCCAGTACTTC. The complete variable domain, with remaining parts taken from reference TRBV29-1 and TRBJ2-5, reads SAVISQKPSRDICQRGTSLTIQCQVDSQVTMMFWYRQQPGQSLTLIATANQGSEATYESGFVIDKFPISRPNLTFSTLTVSNMSPEDSSIYLCSAWDRRLQETQYFGPGTRLLVL.

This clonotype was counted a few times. The DNA of the CDR3 is TGCGCCAGCAGCTTGGAACAGGGACGATACTACGAGCAGTACTTC. This sequence encodes CASSLEQGRYYEQYF. The V and J genes are TRBV5-1 and TRBJ2-7; a possible D gene is TRBD1 (6 bases). Trimming left V 0 bases short and J 3 bases short, with 13 bases between. This CDR3 is built from 15 residues. Looked up from germline, CDR1 is SGHRS and CDR2 is YFSETQ.

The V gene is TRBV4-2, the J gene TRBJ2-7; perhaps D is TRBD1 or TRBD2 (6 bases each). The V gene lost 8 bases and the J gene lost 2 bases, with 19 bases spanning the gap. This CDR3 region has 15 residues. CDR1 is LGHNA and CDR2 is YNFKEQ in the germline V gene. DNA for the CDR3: TGTGCCAGCTGCCTCGAGGGGGGAGAAACCTACGAGCAGTACTTC. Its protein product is CASCLEGGETYEQYF.

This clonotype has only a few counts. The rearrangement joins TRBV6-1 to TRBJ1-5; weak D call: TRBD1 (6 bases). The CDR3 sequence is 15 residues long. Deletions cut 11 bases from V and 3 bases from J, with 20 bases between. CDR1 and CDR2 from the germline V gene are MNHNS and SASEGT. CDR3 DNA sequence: TGTGCCTCAAGGGGGGGGGCGTACGACAATCAGCCCCAGCATTTT. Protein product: CASRGGAYDNQPQHF.

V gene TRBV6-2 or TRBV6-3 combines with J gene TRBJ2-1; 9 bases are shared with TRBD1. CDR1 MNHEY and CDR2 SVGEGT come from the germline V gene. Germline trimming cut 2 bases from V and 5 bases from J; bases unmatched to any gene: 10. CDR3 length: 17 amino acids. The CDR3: CASSYPRDRVTNNEQFF. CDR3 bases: TGTGCCAGCAGTTACCCGAGGGACAGGGTGACGAACAATGAGCAGTTCTTC.

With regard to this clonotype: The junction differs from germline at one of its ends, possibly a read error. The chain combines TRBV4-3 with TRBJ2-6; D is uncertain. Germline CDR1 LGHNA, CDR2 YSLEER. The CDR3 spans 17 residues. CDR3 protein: CASNQDGFRSGANVLTF. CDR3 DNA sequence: TGCGCTAGCAACCAAGATGGGTTCCGCTCTGGGGCCAACGTCCTGACTTTC.

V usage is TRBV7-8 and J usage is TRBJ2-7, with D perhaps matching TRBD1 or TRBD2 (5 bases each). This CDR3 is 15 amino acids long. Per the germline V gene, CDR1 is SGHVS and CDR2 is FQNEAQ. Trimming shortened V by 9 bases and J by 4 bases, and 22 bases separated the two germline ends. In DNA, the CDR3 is TGTGCCAGGAGCGAATTGCCCGATGGGGGTTACGAGCAGTACTTC. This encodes CARSELPDGGYEQYF.

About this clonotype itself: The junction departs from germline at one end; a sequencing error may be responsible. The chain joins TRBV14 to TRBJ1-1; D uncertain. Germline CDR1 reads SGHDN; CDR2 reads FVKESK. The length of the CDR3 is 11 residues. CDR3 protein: CASSQTTEAFF. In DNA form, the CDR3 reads TGTGCCAGCAGCCAGACCACTGAGGCTTTCTTT.

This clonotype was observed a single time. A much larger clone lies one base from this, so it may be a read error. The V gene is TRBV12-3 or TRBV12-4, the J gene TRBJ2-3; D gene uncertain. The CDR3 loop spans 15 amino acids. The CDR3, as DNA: TGTGCCTGCAGTTTAGAGGCTGGAGCCGCGGATACGCAGTATTTT. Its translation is CACSLEAGAADTQYF.

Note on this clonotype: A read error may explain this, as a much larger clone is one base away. CDR3 sequence reads: CSVVQGWVNTGELFF. The CDR3 nucleotides read TGCAGCGTTGTACAGGGTTGGGTGAACACCGGGGAGCTGTTTTTT. V gene TRBV29-1 combines with J gene TRBJ2-2, with D perhaps matching TRBD1 (6 bases). Germline CDR1 is SQVTM and CDR2 is ANQGSEA. Trimming stripped 4 bases from V and 1 base from J, with 13 bases between. The CDR3 totals 15 residues.

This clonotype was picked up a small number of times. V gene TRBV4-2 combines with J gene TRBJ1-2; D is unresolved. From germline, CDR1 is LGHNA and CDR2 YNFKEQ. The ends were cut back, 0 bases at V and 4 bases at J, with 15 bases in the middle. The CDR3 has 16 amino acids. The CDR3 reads CASSQEMQSHLYGYTF. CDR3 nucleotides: TGTGCCAGCAGCCAAGAAATGCAATCCCATCTCTATGGCTACACCTTC.

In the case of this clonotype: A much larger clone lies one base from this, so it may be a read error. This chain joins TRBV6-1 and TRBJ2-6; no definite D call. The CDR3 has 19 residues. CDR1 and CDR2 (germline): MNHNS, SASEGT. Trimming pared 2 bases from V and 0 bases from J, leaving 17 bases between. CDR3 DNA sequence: TGTGCCAGCAGTGAATCACATACTCAGATTCGCTCTGGGGCCAACGTCCTGACTTTC. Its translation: CASSESHTQIRSGANVLTF.

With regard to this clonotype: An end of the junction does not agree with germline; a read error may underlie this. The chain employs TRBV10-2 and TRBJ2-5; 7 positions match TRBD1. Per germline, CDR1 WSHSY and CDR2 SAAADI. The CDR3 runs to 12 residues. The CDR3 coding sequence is TGCGCCAGCAGACAGGGGACAGAGAACCAGTACTTC. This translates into CASRQGTENQYF.

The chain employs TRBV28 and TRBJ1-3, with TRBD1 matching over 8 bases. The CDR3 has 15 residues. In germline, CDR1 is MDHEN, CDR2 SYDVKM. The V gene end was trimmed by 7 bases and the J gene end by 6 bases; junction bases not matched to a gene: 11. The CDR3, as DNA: TGTGCCAGCATCCCACGGGACAGGAGAGCAAACACCATATATTTT. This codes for CASIPRDRRANTIYF.

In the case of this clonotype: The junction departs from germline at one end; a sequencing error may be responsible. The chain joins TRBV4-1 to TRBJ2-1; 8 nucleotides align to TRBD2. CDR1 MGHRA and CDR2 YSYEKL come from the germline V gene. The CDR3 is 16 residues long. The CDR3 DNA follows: TGCGCCAGCAGCCAAGAGGGACTAGGGGCATACAATGGGCAGCTCTTC. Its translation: CASSQEGLGAYNGQLF.